This T cell receptor beta chain was identified during a study of blood T cell repertoires in COVID-19. Overall study context: PBMCs, B-cell-depleted T cells, or T cells were the source of the cDNA or gDNA that made up the material.

Germline V CDR1 and CDR2: MDHEN, SYDVKM. The CDR3 consists of 13 residues. V was clipped by 6 bases and J by 3 bases; unmatched bases: 2. Residents of about two dozen US areas, aged roughly 18 to 89 years, made up the participants. Participants had their cohort set by participant-reported clinical history. Assay: immunoSEQ multiplex PCR; the TCRdb copy retains only in-frame clones and omits some. This sample yields 300,000 to 400,000 clones, of which around nine tenths are seen a single time; about 5% belongs to the top ten. Sequenced: PBMCs or T cells enriched from blood (not recorded which). The chain has TRBV28 and TRBJ1-5, with TRBD1 matching over 7 bases. The source is a man between 25 and 39 years old who had recovered from COVID-19. The CDR3 is CASRTGYNQPQHF. Here the CDR3 DNA reads TGTGCCAGCAGGACAGGGTACAATCAGCCCCAGCATTTT. The variable domain in full, with the rest retrieved from reference TRBV28 and TRBJ1-5, is DVKVTQSSRYLVKRTGEKVFLECVQDMDHENMFWYRQDPGLGLRLIYFSYDVKMKEKGDIPEGYSVSREKKERFSLILESASTNQTSMYLCASRTGYNQPQHFGDGTRLSIL.